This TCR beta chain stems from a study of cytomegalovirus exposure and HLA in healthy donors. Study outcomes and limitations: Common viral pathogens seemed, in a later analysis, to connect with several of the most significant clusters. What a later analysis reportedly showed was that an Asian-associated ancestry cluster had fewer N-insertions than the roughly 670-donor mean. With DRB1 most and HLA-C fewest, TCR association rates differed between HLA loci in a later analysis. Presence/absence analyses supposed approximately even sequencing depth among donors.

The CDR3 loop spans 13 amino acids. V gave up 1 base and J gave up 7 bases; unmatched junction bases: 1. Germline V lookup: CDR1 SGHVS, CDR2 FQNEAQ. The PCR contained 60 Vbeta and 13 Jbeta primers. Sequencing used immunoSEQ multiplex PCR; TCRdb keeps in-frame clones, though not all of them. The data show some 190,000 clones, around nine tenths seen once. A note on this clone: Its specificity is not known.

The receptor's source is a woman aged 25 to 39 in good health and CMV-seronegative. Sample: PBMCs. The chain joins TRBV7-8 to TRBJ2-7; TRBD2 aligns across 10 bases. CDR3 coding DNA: TGTGCCAGCAGCTTAGAACTAGCGGGGGAGCAGTACTTC. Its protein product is CASSLELAGEQYF.